This T cell receptor beta chain was documented in a study of shared clonotypes between healthy human individuals. Findings of the study overall: Naive subsets typically showed greater estimated richness than memory subsets. It was observed that roughly 5.4% of naive CD4 clonotypes were shared across a handful of donors. Non-shared clonotypes displayed generation probabilities falling below those of clonotypes present in all four donors. Rarefaction gave evidence that sorted-subset sequencing remained incomplete despite large depth.

Comment on this clone: The antigen is not known.

CDR1 and CDR2 (germline): LNHDA, SQIVND (reference sequence). The length of the CDR3 is 17 residues. V lost 3 bases, J lost 3 bases, and 11 bases stayed unmatched. Assay used: immunoSEQ multiplex PCR; TCRdb lists only in-frame clones, some missing. The sample includes fewer than 3 million clones, roughly 90% seen only once; the top ten take 0.37%. This sequence originates from a man aged 18 to 29 in good health. Some clones in this sample may be carry-over from other donors' samples. Sequences were obtained from naive CD4+ T cells from PBMCs. Described subset: CD45RA+ positively selected. The chain has TRBV19 and TRBJ1-1, with 9 bases identical to TRBD1. The CDR3 reads CASSMRRTGAGDTEAFF. The CDR3 region has the DNA TGTGCCAGTAGTATGCGTCGGACAGGGGCGGGGGACACTGAAGCTTTCTTT.